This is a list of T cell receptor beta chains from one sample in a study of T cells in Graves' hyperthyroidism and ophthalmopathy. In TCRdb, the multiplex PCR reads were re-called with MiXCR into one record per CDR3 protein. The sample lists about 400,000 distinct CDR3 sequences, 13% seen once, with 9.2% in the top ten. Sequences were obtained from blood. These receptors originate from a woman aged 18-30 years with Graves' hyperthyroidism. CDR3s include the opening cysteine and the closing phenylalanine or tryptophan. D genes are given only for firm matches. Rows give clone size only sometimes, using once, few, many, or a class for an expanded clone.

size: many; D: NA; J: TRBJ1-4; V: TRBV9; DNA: TGTGCCAGCAGCGATACAGGGAGAGGCGGCGAAAAACTGTTTTTT; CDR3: CASSDTGRGGEKLFF
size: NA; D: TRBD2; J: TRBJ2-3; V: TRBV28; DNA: TGTGCCAGCAGTTTCGGGGCTAGCGGGAGGGCCCACGACTCTACAGATACGCAGTATTTT; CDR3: CASSFGASGRAHDSTDTQYF
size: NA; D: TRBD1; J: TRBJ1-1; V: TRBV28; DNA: TGTGCCAGCAGTCAACCCGGGACAGGGGAATCACACACTGAAGCTTTCTTT; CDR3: CASSQPGTGESHTEAFF
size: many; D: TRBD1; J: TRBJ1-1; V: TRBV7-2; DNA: TGTGCCAGCAGCTCGCACAGGGGAAACACTGAAGCTTTCTTT; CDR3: CASSSHRGNTEAFF
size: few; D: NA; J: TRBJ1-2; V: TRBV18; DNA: TGTGCCAGCTCACCCACCTCAGACGGTATATATGGCTACACCTTC; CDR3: CASSPTSDGIYGYTF
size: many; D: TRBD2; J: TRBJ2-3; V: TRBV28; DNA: TGTGCCAGCAGTACCCGGACTAGCGGAGTACCTAATACGCAGTATTTT; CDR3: CASSTRTSGVPNTQYF
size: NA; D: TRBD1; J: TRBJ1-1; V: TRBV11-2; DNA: TGTGCCAGCAGCGGGTGGACAGGGAACACTGAAGCTTTCTTT; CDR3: CASSGWTGNTEAFF
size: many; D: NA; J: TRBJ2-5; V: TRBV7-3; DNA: TGTGCCAGCAGCTTACAGGGGTCAAGGGAAGAGACCCAGTACTTC; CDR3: CASSLQGSREETQYF
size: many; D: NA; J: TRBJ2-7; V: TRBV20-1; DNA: TGCAGTGTGTCGGGACTCGTCTCCTACGAGCAGTACTTC; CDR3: CSVSGLVSYEQYF
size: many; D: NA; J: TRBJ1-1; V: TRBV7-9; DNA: TGTGCCAGCAGCTTATCCCCAGGTGAAGCTTTCTTT; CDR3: CASSLSPGEAFF